The 20 T cell receptor beta chains reported below all come from one sample, sequenced in a study of cytomegalovirus exposure and HLA in healthy donors (dated by TCRdb to 2015 to 2018). The method was the immunoSEQ multiplex PCR assay. Drawn from immuneACCESS, this table holds only the in-frame rearrangements with V and J called that TCRdb kept. Clones are partly lost; checked studies trace under half to an unresolved V gene and leave the rest unexplained. In this sample the table shows around 99,000 clones, about nine tenths of which occur a single time. The top ten clonotypes cover less than 2.5% of the sample. The source material was PBMCs. The receptors here all came from a young woman in good health and CMV-seronegative.

The rearrangement joins TRBV6-1 to TRBJ2-3; D might be TRBD2 (5 bases). Per the germline V gene, CDR1 is MNHNS and CDR2 is SASEGT. Trimming took 10 bases from V and 9 from J, leaving 8 bases between them. This CDR3 has 9 amino acids. The DNA for the CDR3 is TGTGCCACCCGCGGGACGCAGTATTTT. Translating it yields CATRGTQYF.

V is TRBV5-1 and J is TRBJ1-2; the match to TRBD1 covers 8 bases. CDR1 is SGHRS and CDR2 is YFSETQ in the germline V gene. The CDR3 has 14 amino acids. J was trimmed by 8 bases and V by 1 base; bases with no gene match: 7. CDR3 amino acids: CASSLKTGEGGYTF. The CDR3 bases are TGCGCCAGCAGCTTGAAGACAGGGGAAGGCGGCTACACCTTC.

Note on this clone: In the same sample, other DNA sequences code for this CDR3. The CDR3 protein is CASSLDSYEQYF. For the CDR3, the DNA is TGTGCCAGCAGTTTGGACAGCTACGAGCAGTACTTC. The chain uses TRBV28 and TRBJ2-7; D is possibly TRBD1 (6 bases). Trimming stripped 3 bases from V and 3 bases from J, with 6 bases between. The CDR3 has 12 amino acids. CDR1 and CDR2 from the germline V gene are MDHEN and SYDVKM.

The gene calls are TRBV11-3 and TRBJ2-1, with 12 bases identical to TRBD1. V shed 10 bases and J 8 bases; nucleotides not matched to a gene: 9. Per germline, CDR1 SGHNT and CDR2 YENEEA. The CDR3 sequence is 14 residues long. Written as DNA, the CDR3 is TGTGCCAACAGGGACAGGGGGCTCGGCGATGAGCAGTTCTTC. Encoded protein: CANRDRGLGDEQFF.

This chain joins TRBV6-5 and TRBJ1-1; maybe TRBD1 (6 bases). Deletions cut 6 bases from V and 6 bases from J, with 11 bases between. From germline, CDR1 is MNHEY and CDR2 SVGAGI. This CDR3 contains 12 residues. The CDR3 DNA sequence: TGTGCCAGCAGAACAGGGTCGGCTGAAGCTTTCTTT. Its translation: CASRTGSAEAFF.

V is TRBV28 and J is TRBJ1-1, with 7 bases aligning to TRBD1. Germline CDR1 and CDR2: MDHEN and SYDVKM. V lost 7 bases, J lost 3 bases, and 14 bases stayed unmatched. This CDR3 spans 16 amino acids. DNA for the CDR3: TGTGCCAGCACCAACCGGGACAGCATACCCTACACTGAAGCTTTCTTT. It translates to CASTNRDSIPYTEAFF.

This chain joins TRBV6-5 and TRBJ2-7, with 10 bases identical to TRBD1. This CDR3 is built from 14 residues. Trimming at V came to 10 bases and at J to 4 bases, leaving 10 bases not matched to a gene. The germline CDR1 and CDR2 sequences are MNHEY and SVGAGI. CDR3 DNA: TGTGCCACCTCTCACCGGGACAGGGGTTACGAGCAGTACTTC. It is translated as CATSHRDRGYEQYF.

This clone has a single count. In DNA, the CDR3 is TGTGCCAGCAGCTTAGAGTGGGTGGGCAGGGCCACTGAAGCTTTCTTT. The encoded protein is CASSLEWVGRATEAFF. The V gene is TRBV11-2, the J gene TRBJ1-1; weak D call: TRBD1 (5 bases). V was clipped by 0 bases and J by 4 bases, with 15 bases between them. The CDR3 is made up of 16 amino acids. CDR1 and CDR2 from the germline V gene are SGHAT and FQNNGV.

The chain uses TRBV6-1 and TRBJ1-5; D unresolved. Germline CDR1 reads MNHNS; CDR2 reads SASEGT. The CDR3 covers 15 residues. Trimming stripped 6 bases from V and 6 bases from J, with 18 bases between. The CDR3 region is CASREKEAGSQPQHF. CDR3 coding DNA: TGTGCCAGCAGGGAAAAGGAGGCGGGCAGTCAGCCCCAGCATTTT.

The gene calls are TRBV7-3 and TRBJ2-5, with D maybe TRBD1 (6 bases). Germline V gene data show CDR1 as SGHTA and CDR2 as FQGTGA. V was trimmed by 5 bases and J by 2 bases, leaving 9 bases between them. The CDR3 contains 13 residues. In DNA, the CDR3 is TGTGCCAGCAGCGACAGGAAACAAGAGACCCAGTACTTC. Amino acid sequence: CASSDRKQETQYF.

The chain employs TRBV9 and TRBJ1-1, with 8 bases identical to TRBD1. The J segment lost 1 base and the V segment lost 3 bases, leaving 5 bases of the junction unmatched. The CDR3 sequence is 15 residues long. Germline V CDR1 and CDR2: SGDLS, YYNGEE. The CDR3 here is CASSASGGSNTEAFF. The DNA of the CDR3 is TGTGCCAGCAGCGCGTCAGGGGGCTCGAACACTGAAGCTTTCTTT.

CDR3 protein: CASSLGSGPGTGELFF. CDR3 sequence (DNA): TGTGCCAGCAGCTTAGGTTCTGGGCCGGGGACCGGGGAGCTGTTTTTT. J is TRBJ2-2 and V is TRBV7-6; possible D gene TRBD2, 5 bases. Trimming shortened V by 1 base and J by 5 bases, and 14 bases separated the two germline ends. CDR3 length: 16 amino acids. Germline loops: CDR1 SGHVS, CDR2 FNYEAQ.

The chain links TRBV25-1 to TRBJ2-1, with TRBD1 as a possible D gene (5 bases). V shed 3 bases and J shed 7 bases, with 22 bases lying between them. In germline, CDR1 is MGHDK, CDR2 SYGVNS. This CDR3 has 17 amino acids. This CDR3 is CASSEPLGVDLRNEQFF. CDR3 nucleotide sequence: TGTGCCAGCAGTGAGCCGCTAGGGGTAGATTTACGGAATGAGCAGTTCTTC.

V usage is TRBV7-2 and J usage is TRBJ1-1; D is perhaps TRBD1 (6 bases). The germline CDR1 and CDR2 sequences are SGHTA and FQGNSA. The CDR3 loop spans 17 amino acids. V gave up 2 bases and J gave up 1 base, with 17 bases separating them. The CDR3 bases are TGTGCCAGCAGCTTATGGAACAGGGAAGGTGCGAACACTGAAGCTTTCTTT. Translated, it gives CASSLWNREGANTEAFF.

The genes are TRBV6-5 and TRBJ1-4; no clear D. Germline loops: CDR1 MNHEY, CDR2 SVGAGI. V lost 3 bases and J lost 4, with 9 bases in between. The CDR3 spans 14 residues. In DNA, the CDR3 is TGTGCCAGCAGTTATTCGGGGTTTAATGAAAAACTGTTTTTT. This codes for CASSYSGFNEKLFF.

The chain couples TRBV7-2 to TRBJ1-3; the match to TRBD1 covers 7 bases. CDR3 length: 15 amino acids. V gave up 5 bases and J gave up 3 bases; unmatched junction bases: 7. Germline CDR1 reads SGHTA; CDR2 reads FQGNSA. Here the CDR3 DNA reads TGTGCCAGCAGCCCACTACAGGGGAATGGAAACACCATATATTTT. This translates into CASSPLQGNGNTIYF.

Regarding this clone: One junction end disagrees with the germline gene, perhaps due to a read error. The rearrangement joins TRBV13 to TRBJ1-1; D is perhaps TRBD1 (6 bases). Per the germline V gene, CDR1 is PRHDT and CDR2 is FYEKMQ (reference sequence). This CDR3 has 13 residues. CDR3 nucleotides: TGTGCCAGCAGCCGCGACAGGAACCCTGAAGCTTTCTTT. Translating it yields CASSRDRNPEAFF.

The chain has TRBV18 and TRBJ2-5; a possible D gene is TRBD2 (5 bases). This CDR3 comprises 14 residues. V was pared by 2 bases and J by 1 base, with 8 bases between. Germline values: CDR1 KGHSH, CDR2 LQKENI. The CDR3, as DNA: TGTGCCAGCTCACCAAGAGGGCTCCAAGAGACCCAGTACTTC. It is translated as CASSPRGLQETQYF.

This chain joins TRBV9 and TRBJ2-7; TRBD1 aligns across 8 bases. Per the germline V gene, CDR1 is SGDLS and CDR2 is YYNGEE. Trimming removed 3 bases from V and 1 base from J; junction bases left unmatched: 3. This CDR3 region has 14 residues. DNA of the CDR3: TGTGCCAGCAGCGCAGGGGGCCCGTCCTACGAGCAGTACTTC. Translated: CASSAGGPSYEQYF.

This clone appeared a single time. This sequence joins TRBV18 and TRBJ2-7; a weak D match, TRBD1 (6 bases). V lost 2 bases to trimming and J lost 0 bases, with 11 bases between them. This CDR3 spans 15 amino acids. Germline lookup yields CDR1 KGHSH and CDR2 LQKENI. In DNA form, the CDR3 reads TGTGCCAGCTCACCAGAGGACAGTAGCTCCTACGAGCAGTACTTC. It yields the protein CASSPEDSSSYEQYF.